One sample yielded the 30 T cell receptor beta chains listed below, sequenced in a study of blood T cell repertoires in COVID-19. The method was immunoSEQ multiplex PCR; TCRdb's version includes in-frame clones alone and lacks a portion of them. The top ten hold roughly 3.2% of the sample, which has about half a million clones, roughly 85% seen once. The sample comprised peripheral blood. These receptors were obtained from a human donor in a cohort sampled during active COVID-19.

The rearrangement links TRBV18 to TRBJ2-1; weak D call: TRBD2 (5 bases). The CDR3 length is 15 residues. Trimming took 1 base from V and 4 from J, leaving 11 bases between them. Germline CDR1 KGHSH, CDR2 LQKENI. CDR3 nucleotides: TGTGCCAGCTCACCACTGAGCGGCGGGTACAATGAGCAGTTCTTC. Its translation is CASSPLSGGYNEQFF.

This clone was counted many times. This chain links TRBV9 with TRBJ2-1; 10 nucleotides line up with TRBD2. The J segment lost 1 base and the V segment lost 0 bases, leaving 4 bases of the junction unmatched. Per the germline V gene, CDR1 is SGDLS and CDR2 is YYNGEE. The CDR3 extends over 17 amino acids. The CDR3 loop is CASSVGLAGSSYNEQFF. The CDR3 region has the DNA TGTGCCAGCAGCGTAGGACTAGCGGGTTCTTCCTACAATGAGCAGTTCTTC. The complete variable domain, with remaining parts taken from reference TRBV9 and TRBJ2-1, reads DSGVTQTPKHLITATGQRVTLRCSPRSGDLSVYWYQQSLDQGLQFLIQYYNGEERAKGNILERFSAQQFPDLHSELNLSSLELGDSALYFCASSVGLAGSSYNEQFFGPGTRLTVL.

V and J are TRBV6-6 and TRBJ1-1, with a possible D match to TRBD1 (6 bases). The V and J ends lost 2 bases and 4 bases respectively, with 14 bases between them. The CDR3 length is 15 residues. Germline CDR1 MNHNY, CDR2 SVGAGI (reference sequence). CDR3 loop: CASSYEVGGGTEAFF. The CDR3, as DNA: TGTGCCAGCAGTTACGAGGTTGGGGGCGGCACTGAAGCTTTCTTT.

The rearrangement uses TRBV28 and TRBJ1-1, with D possibly matching TRBD1 (5 bases). V was trimmed by 6 bases and J by 4 bases, leaving 15 bases between them. CDR3 length equals 14 residues. Germline assignment: CDR1 MDHEN and CDR2 SYDVKM. The CDR3 protein is CASRDRGGVTEAFF. CDR3 in DNA: TGTGCCAGCAGAGACCGCGGGGGGGTCACTGAAGCTTTCTTT.

The chain links TRBV19 to TRBJ1-2; 7 bases are shared with TRBD1. CDR3 length: 15 residues. The germline gives CDR1 LNHDA, CDR2 SQIVND (reference sequence). With 1 base clipped from V and 2 bases from J, the junction kept 4 bases outside the gene matches. The CDR3 DNA reads as TGTGCCAGTAGTATAGCCGGGACAGTGAACTATGGCTACACCTTC. Amino acids: CASSIAGTVNYGYTF.

The sample holds one count of this clone. This rearrangement joins TRBV5-1 to TRBJ2-2; TRBD1 might be the D (6 bases). Germline assignment: CDR1 SGHRS and CDR2 YFSETQ. V was clipped by 4 bases and J by 0 bases, with 13 bases between them. CDR3 size: 16 residues. CDR3 protein: CASSAGDTANTGELFF. CDR3 sequence (DNA): TGCGCCAGCAGCGCAGGGGACACAGCGAACACCGGGGAGCTGTTTTTT. Looking up the rest from reference TRBV5-1 and TRBJ2-2 gives the full variable domain: KAGVTQTPRYLIKTRGQQVTLSCSPISGHRSVSWYQQTPGQGLQFLFEYFSETQRNKGNFPGRFSGRQFSNSRSEMNVSTLELGDSALYLCASSAGDTANTGELFFGEGSRLTVL.

This chain joins TRBV6-5 and TRBJ1-1; a possible D gene is TRBD1 (6 bases). This CDR3 has 15 residues. Germline-derived CDR1 and CDR2 are MNHEY and SVGAGI. The V end lost 2 bases, the J end lost 1 base, and 11 bases lay between the germline ends. CDR3 region: CASSYPGTQNTEAFF. The CDR3 nucleotides read TGTGCCAGCAGTTACCCTGGGACACAGAACACTGAAGCTTTCTTT.

The rearrangement joins TRBV11-2 to TRBJ2-1; 7 bases are a match to TRBD1. The J segment lost 10 bases and the V segment lost 2 bases, leaving 11 bases of the junction unmatched. The CDR3 runs to 15 residues. From germline, CDR1 is SGHAT and CDR2 FQNNGV. The CDR3 loop is CASSLSAGGPQEQFF. The CDR3, as DNA: TGTGCCAGCAGCTTATCCGCAGGGGGACCCCAGGAGCAGTTCTTC.

The genes are TRBV7-3 and TRBJ1-1; 7 bases match TRBD1. The length of the CDR3 is 14 residues. Germline V gene lookup returns CDR1 SGHTA and CDR2 FQGTGA. V was pared by 2 bases and J by 10 bases, with 10 bases of the junction left unmatched. The CDR3 nucleotides are TGTGCCAGCAGCTTACGACAGGGAAGGGACGGAGCTTTCTTT. Protein product: CASSLRQGRDGAFF.

The chain employs TRBV4-3 and TRBJ1-1; D remains unclear. The V end was cut by 1 base, the J end by 9 bases, with 21 bases between. The CDR3 is 16 amino acids. Looked up from germline, CDR1 is LGHNA and CDR2 is YSLEER. CDR3 amino acids: CASSQGLTERRGKAFF. For the CDR3, the DNA is TGCGCCAGCAGCCAAGGTTTAACAGAGAGGAGAGGGAAAGCTTTCTTT.

The chain uses TRBV5-6 and TRBJ1-4; D remains unclear. Trimming shortened V by 3 bases and J by 7 bases, and 19 bases separated the two germline ends. Germline V lookup: CDR1 SGHDT, CDR2 YYEEEE. The CDR3 is 16 amino acids. The CDR3 DNA reads TGTGCCAGCAGCTCACTGACGGCTCCTGGCGGTGAAAAACTGTTTTTT. As protein: CASSSLTAPGGEKLFF. The variable domain in full, with the rest retrieved from reference TRBV5-6 and TRBJ1-4, is DAGVTQSPTHLIKTRGQQVTLRCSPKSGHDTVSWYQQALGQGPQFIFQYYEEEERQRGNFPDRFSGHQFPNYSSELNVNALLLGDSALYLCASSSLTAPGGEKLFFGSGTQLSVL.

CDR3 nucleotide sequence: TGCGCCAGCAGCTTGGACAGGATGGGCTACACCTTC. It encodes CASSLDRMGYTF. The chain joins TRBV5-1 to TRBJ1-2; D perhaps matches TRBD1 (5 bases). This CDR3 has 12 amino acids. V lost 0 bases and J lost 8, with 8 bases in between. Looked up from germline, CDR1 is SGHRS and CDR2 is YFSETQ.

This chain uses TRBV5-1 with TRBJ1-2, with D perhaps TRBD1 (6 bases). The CDR3 is 14 residues long. V lost 4 bases and J 3 bases, leaving 13 bases between the germline ends. Germline CDR1 SGHRS, CDR2 YFSETQ. The CDR3 loop is CASSTLQGHYGYTF. The CDR3, as DNA: TGCGCCAGCAGCACCCTACAGGGCCACTATGGCTACACCTTC.

This clone appeared once. The chain employs TRBV2 and TRBJ2-2; D is possibly TRBD2 (5 bases). The germline gives CDR1 SNHLY, CDR2 FYNNEI. V was clipped by 3 bases and J by 5 bases, with 13 bases between them. The length of the CDR3 is 15 residues. The CDR3 DNA reads as TGTGCCAGCAGTGAGGACGGGATAATGACCGGGGAGCTGTTTTTT. It yields the protein CASSEDGIMTGELFF.

The rearrangement joins TRBV19 to TRBJ1-6; D not resolved. Trimming took off 0 bases at V and 9 bases at J, with 12 bases between the two ends. Germline CDR1 LNHDA, CDR2 SQIVND (reference sequence). This CDR3 is 15 amino acids long. CDR3 loop: CASSIDPTPFSPLHF. The CDR3 nucleotides read TGTGCCAGTAGTATAGATCCGACACCTTTTTCACCCCTCCACTTT.

The V and J genes are TRBV4-2 and TRBJ2-2; 8 bases align to TRBD2. The CDR3 covers 17 residues. The germline V gene encodes CDR1 LGHNA and CDR2 YNFKEQ. Trimming at V came to 4 bases and at J to 4 bases, leaving 11 bases not matched to a gene. The CDR3 coding sequence is TGTGCCAGCAGCCTCAACCCGGATCGGGAGGGCACCGGGGAGCTGTTTTTT. Amino acids: CASSLNPDREGTGELFF.

The CDR3 here is CASSPMGTDNYGYTF. The CDR3 coding sequence is TGTGCCAGCAGCCCCATGGGGACAGACAACTATGGCTACACCTTC. V is TRBV5-6 and J is TRBJ1-2, with TRBD1 matching over 7 bases. Germline values: CDR1 SGHDT, CDR2 YYEEEE. Trimming cost V 4 bases and J 2 bases; bases outside gene matches: 8. This CDR3 region has 15 residues.

This CDR3 is CASSPGTLGDTDTQYF. The CDR3, as DNA: TGTGCCAGCAGCCCGGGGACTTTGGGGGACACAGATACGCAGTATTTT. The chain combines TRBV11-3 with TRBJ2-3; possibly TRBD2 for D (6 bases). Germline CDR1 and CDR2: SGHNT and YENEEA. CDR3 length: 16 residues. V was clipped by 5 bases and J by 2 bases, with 17 bases between them.

The rearrangement joins TRBV7-2 to TRBJ2-7; TRBD2 might be the D (5 bases). V lost 2 bases and J lost 2, with 13 bases in between. From germline, CDR1 is SGHTA and CDR2 FQGNSA. The length of the CDR3 is 15 residues. CDR3 nucleotide sequence: TGTGCCAGCAGCTTAAACGGGGATAGTACCTACGAGCAGTACTTC. Its translation is CASSLNGDSTYEQYF.

The chain uses TRBV7-3 and TRBJ2-5; 11 nucleotides match TRBD2. CDR3 length: 14 amino acids. V dropped 5 bases and J dropped 5; count of bases not matched to a gene: 4. CDR1 and CDR2 from the germline V gene are SGHTA and FQGTGA. CDR3 sequence: CASSLSGRAETQYF. The CDR3 coding sequence is TGTGCCAGCAGCCTTAGCGGGAGGGCGGAGACCCAGTACTTC.

The chain's CDR3 is CASSEWGEDTEAFF. CDR3 bases: TGTGCCAGCAGTGAATGGGGGGAAGACACTGAAGCTTTCTTT. This chain uses TRBV25-1 with TRBJ1-1; D is possibly TRBD1 (5 bases). CDR1 and CDR2 (germline): MGHDK, SYGVNS. The CDR3 sequence is 14 residues long. Trimming pared 1 base from V and 3 bases from J, leaving 9 bases between.

This clone came up once. V gene TRBV7-2 combines with J gene TRBJ2-7, with 10 bases matching TRBD2. This CDR3 has 17 amino acids. V shed 0 bases and J 2 bases; nucleotides not matched to a gene: 7. Germline CDR1 is SGHTA and CDR2 is FQGNSA. CDR3 residues: CASSLARGLAAAYEQYF. CDR3 bases: TGTGCCAGCAGCTTAGCGCGAGGACTAGCGGCCGCCTACGAGCAGTACTTC. Combining the CDR3 with reference TRBV7-2 and TRBJ2-7 gives the whole variable domain GAGVSQSPSNKVTEKGKDVELRCDPISGHTALYWYRQSLGQGLEFLIYFQGNSAPDKSGLPSDRFSAERTGGSVSTLTIQRTQQEDSAVYLCASSLARGLAAAYEQYFGPGTRLTVT.

The V and J genes are TRBV19 and TRBJ2-3; 11 nucleotides agree with TRBD2. There are 17 residues in the CDR3. Looked up from germline, CDR1 is LNHDA and CDR2 is SQIVND (reference sequence). Trimming at V came to 4 bases and at J to 4 bases, leaving 10 bases not matched to a gene. The CDR3 loop reads CASSTGQTSGTSDTQYF. DNA for the CDR3: TGTGCCAGTAGTACCGGCCAGACTAGCGGGACCTCAGATACGCAGTATTTT.

This rearrangement joins TRBV5-1 to TRBJ1-3; D is ambiguous. The CDR3 totals 16 residues. Trimming removed 1 base at V and 7 bases at J, with 18 bases between. Germline assignment: CDR1 SGHRS and CDR2 YFSETQ. This CDR3 reads CASSLSGSVDRNTIYF. CDR3 bases: TGCGCCAGCAGCTTGTCCGGGTCGGTTGATAGGAACACCATATATTTT.

The table lists this clone with a few counts. This sequence joins TRBV30 and TRBJ1-3; D is unclear. The CDR3 is made up of 15 amino acids. From germline, CDR1 is GTSNPN and CDR2 SVGIG (reference sequence). V lost 0 bases and J lost 0, with 9 bases in between. CDR3 DNA sequence: TGTGCCTGGAGTGTGGGAGTTGCCTCTGGAAACACCATATATTTT. The encoded protein is CAWSVGVASGNTIYF.

The genes are TRBV7-9 and TRBJ1-2, with 10 bases fitting TRBD1. The CDR3 sequence is 19 residues long. Germline CDR1 SEHNR, CDR2 FQNEAQ (reference sequence). J was trimmed by 0 bases and V by 0 bases; bases with no gene match: 10. CDR3 sequence reads: CASSLALGTGAQANYGYTF. The CDR3 DNA follows: TGTGCCAGCAGCTTAGCGCTCGGGACAGGGGCTCAAGCTAACTATGGCTACACCTTC. Together with reference TRBV7-9 and TRBJ1-2, the CDR3 gives the full variable domain: DTGVSQNPRHKITKRGQNVTFRCDPISEHNRLYWYRQTLGQGPEFLTYFQNEAQLEKSRLLSDRFSAERPKGSFSTLEIQRTEQGDSAMYLCASSLALGTGAQANYGYTFGSGTRLTVV.

The V call is TRBV7-2, the J call TRBJ2-1; the match to TRBD2 covers 11 bases. J gave up 0 bases and V 0 bases, and 7 bases lay outside the gene matches. This CDR3 is 19 amino acids long. CDR1 is SGHTA and CDR2 is FQGNSA in the germline V gene. CDR3 in DNA: TGTGCCAGCAGCTTAGCGGCTAGCGGGAGGATCCGCTCCTACAATGAGCAGTTCTTC. Its protein product is CASSLAASGRIRSYNEQFF.

This chain uses TRBV5-8 with TRBJ2-3; 12 nucleotides align to TRBD2. CDR3 size: 17 residues. Germline V gene data show CDR1 as SGHTS and CDR2 as YDEGEE. J lost 2 bases, V lost 4 bases, and 8 bases had no gene match. CDR3 coding DNA: TGTGCCAGCAGCAGGCCGGGACTAGCGGGTCTCACAGATACGCAGTATTTT. This codes for CASSRPGLAGLTDTQYF.

The V gene is TRBV6-6, the J gene TRBJ1-1; 12 positions agree with TRBD1. CDR1 and CDR2 (germline): MNHNY, SVGAGI (reference sequence). V lost 6 bases to trimming and J lost 0 bases; unmatched junction nucleotides: 5. The CDR3 consists of 16 residues. As DNA, the CDR3 is TGTGCCAGCAGGTCGGGACAGGGGGCTCTGAACACTGAAGCTTTCTTT. This translates into CASRSGQGALNTEAFF.

This clone was picked up one time. The V call is TRBV28, the J call TRBJ2-7; 9 bases align to TRBD1. Per the germline V gene, CDR1 is MDHEN and CDR2 is SYDVKM. The V and J ends lost 5 bases and 4 bases, in that order; junction bases with no gene match: 9. The CDR3 consists of 15 residues. The CDR3 sequence: CASSPRGTGSYEQYF. For the CDR3, the DNA is TGTGCCAGCAGTCCGAGGGGGACAGGGTCTTACGAGCAGTACTTC. The full variable domain, completed using reference TRBV28 and TRBJ2-7, is DVKVTQSSRYLVKRTGEKVFLECVQDMDHENMFWYRQDPGLGLRLIYFSYDVKMKEKGDIPEGYSVSREKKERFSLILESASTNQTSMYLCASSPRGTGSYEQYFGPGTRLTVT.